Below, 26 T cell receptor beta chains from the same sample are listed, as sequenced in a study of PD-1 blockade in classical Hodgkin lymphoma. There was relapse after autologous stem cell transplantation in every patient, and there was variation in brentuximab vedotin exposure. Data came from immunoSEQ multiplex PCR; TCRdb stores just in-frame clones and leaves some out. Of approximately 61,000 clones in the sample, 85% to 90% were seen once. The specimen comprised peripheral blood mononuclear cells (PBMCs), sampled at baseline. Receptor source: a human donor with classical Hodgkin lymphoma.

A single count supports this clone. At one end the junction does not follow the germline gene, possibly because of a read error. This sequence joins TRBV27 and TRBJ2-3, with 9 bases that match TRBD2. The CDR3 extends over 18 amino acids. Germline V gene lookup returns CDR1 MNHEY and CDR2 SMNVEV (reference sequence). The CDR3 spells CASTSTHYPSGEHRYAVF. The CDR3 coding sequence is TGTGCCAGTACCTCCACTCACTATCCTAGCGGGGAGCACAGATACGCAGTATTT.

This chain links TRBV30 with TRBJ1-3, with D unclear. Germline lookup yields CDR1 GTSNPN and CDR2 SVGIG (reference sequence). Deletions cut 4 bases from V and 2 bases from J, with 9 bases between. This CDR3 spans 13 amino acids. CDR3 region: CAWTLITGNTIYF. CDR3 coding DNA: TGTGCCTGGACACTAATTACTGGAAACACCATATATTTT.

V usage is TRBV5-5 and J usage is TRBJ1-1, with D unresolved. From germline, CDR1 is SGHKS and CDR2 YYEKEE (reference sequence). The germline V and J ends were trimmed by 0 bases and 1 base, with 19 bases remaining between them. This CDR3 is built from 18 residues. In nucleotides, the CDR3 is TGTGCCAGCAGCTTGGAGGAGCCTGCGCACATAACGAACACTGAAGCTTTCTTT. Protein: CASSLEEPAHITNTEAFF.

The rearrangement links TRBV11-2 to TRBJ1-2; no firm D call. The CDR3 is made up of 11 amino acids. The V gene lost 4 bases and the J gene lost 8 bases, with 8 bases spanning the gap. Germline V gene lookup returns CDR1 SGHAT and CDR2 FQNNGV. This chain's CDR3 is CASSSVVGYTF. The DNA for the CDR3 is TGTGCCAGCAGCTCAGTAGTAGGCTACACCTTC.

The chain links TRBV30 to TRBJ1-1; D might be TRBD1 (6 bases). The V gene's germline CDR1 is GTSNPN and CDR2 SVGIG (reference sequence). The CDR3 extends over 13 amino acids. Trimming removed 8 bases from V and 0 bases from J, with 13 bases in between. CDR3: CAVRRGMNTEAFF. As DNA, the CDR3 is TGTGCCGTCCGCAGGGGCATGAACACTGAAGCTTTCTTT.

This rearrangement joins TRBV4-1 to TRBJ2-7; TRBD1 is a possible D gene (5 bases). There are 15 residues in the CDR3. Deletions cut 1 base from V and 4 bases from J, with 14 bases between. Germline loops: CDR1 MGHRA, CDR2 YSYEKL. The CDR3 nucleotides are TGCGCCAGCAGCCAAGTTGAAGGGGCCCGTTACGAGCAGTACTTC. Its translation is CASSQVEGARYEQYF.

The chain combines TRBV12-5 with TRBJ1-6; D remains ambiguous. Deletions cut 6 bases from V and 10 bases from J, with 19 bases between. This CDR3 has 15 residues. Germline V gene lookup returns CDR1 LGHNT and CDR2 FRNRAP. The CDR3 coding sequence is TGTGCTAGTGGCCCGATGGCCCCATTAGGGTCACCCCTCCACTTT. It translates to CASGPMAPLGSPLHF.

V and J are TRBV5-1 and TRBJ1-5; weak D call: TRBD1 (6 bases). The CDR3 length is 13 residues. Trimming cost V 5 bases and J 5 bases, with 11 bases left between them. The germline V gene has CDR1 SGHRS and CDR2 YFSETQ. In DNA form, the CDR3 reads TGCGCCAGCAGTTTACAGGGAGATCAGCCCCAGCATTTT. It translates to CASSLQGDQPQHF.

This clone appeared a few times. V usage is TRBV2 and J usage is TRBJ1-6, with 9 nucleotides matching TRBD1. The CDR3 is made up of 15 amino acids. Trimming at V came to 7 bases and at J to 10 bases, leaving 11 bases not matched to a gene. The germline V gene encodes CDR1 SNHLY and CDR2 FYNNEI. CDR3 DNA: TGTGCCAGCAATTACAGGGGGCGCTTCCCCTCACCCCTCCACTTT. Its translation: CASNYRGRFPSPLHF.

This chain links TRBV19 with TRBJ1-5, with 12 bases that match TRBD1. The CDR3 loop spans 14 amino acids. The germline CDR1 and CDR2 sequences are LNHDA and SQIVND (reference sequence). After removal of 8 bases from V and 7 bases from J, the junction contained 6 bases not matched to a gene. The CDR3 reads CASGDRGLNQPQHF. The CDR3 DNA reads TGTGCCAGTGGGGACAGGGGGCTCAACCAGCCCCAGCATTTT.

The chain links TRBV7-6 to TRBJ1-1, with D possibly being TRBD1 (6 bases). The length of the CDR3 is 14 residues. Deletions cut 3 bases from V and 1 base from J, with 9 bases between. Germline CDR1 and CDR2: SGHVS and FNYEAQ. This CDR3 is CASSFGQRNTEAFF. DNA of the CDR3: TGTGCCAGCAGCTTCGGACAGAGGAACACTGAAGCTTTCTTT.

The rearrangement joins TRBV4-1 to TRBJ1-1; perhaps TRBD1 as D (5 bases). CDR1 and CDR2 from the germline V gene are MGHRA and YSYEKL. The CDR3 sequence is 13 residues long. Trimming left V 0 bases short and J 7 bases short, with 9 bases between. CDR3 in DNA: TGCGCCAGCAGCCAAGATTGGGACCTTGAAGCTTTCTTT. Its protein product is CASSQDWDLEAFF.

The rearrangement joins TRBV5-1 to TRBJ2-2, with 7 bases aligning to TRBD1. This CDR3 comprises 23 residues. The ends lost 0 bases at V and 3 bases at J; junction bases unmatched: 26. Germline V gene data show CDR1 as SGHRS and CDR2 as YFSETQ. The CDR3 loop reads CASSLALSVGTAIYPRDTGELFF. DNA for the CDR3: TGCGCCAGCAGCTTGGCGCTCAGTGTAGGGACAGCTATATACCCCCGAGACACCGGGGAGCTGTTTTTT.

The chain uses TRBV19 and TRBJ1-5; 9 bases are a match to TRBD1. V lost 7 bases to trimming and J lost 3 bases; unmatched junction nucleotides: 19. There are 19 residues in the CDR3. Germline V gene lookup returns CDR1 LNHDA and CDR2 SQIVND (reference sequence). CDR3 sequence (DNA): TGTGCCAGTAATATTCCGGACAGGGGAATAGCTATAGCCAATCAGCCCCAGCATTTT. Its protein product is CASNIPDRGIAIANQPQHF.

This chain joins TRBV9 and TRBJ1-4; 9 bases fit TRBD1. V shed 1 base and J 8 bases; nucleotides not matched to a gene: 3. Looked up from germline, CDR1 is SGDLS and CDR2 is YYNGEE. The length of the CDR3 is 14 residues. The DNA of the CDR3 is TGTGCCAGCAGCGTACGGACAGGGGACGAAAAACTGTTTTTT. Translation: CASSVRTGDEKLFF.

The chain employs TRBV5-1 and TRBJ2-6, with 11 bases lining up with TRBD1. Germline CDR1 and CDR2: SGHRS and YFSETQ. The V and J ends lost 4 bases and 4 bases, in that order; junction bases with no gene match: 7. This CDR3 contains 17 residues. The CDR3 DNA follows: TGCGCCAGCAGCACGGGACAGGGGGTAGGCGGGGCCAACGTCCTGACTTTC. Its translation is CASSTGQGVGGANVLTF.

This clone came up once. J is TRBJ2-1 and V is TRBV5-1, with D unresolved. Between the trimmed V and J ends, which lost 0 bases and 2 bases, there was a span of 6 bases. Germline-derived CDR1 and CDR2 are SGHRS and YFSETQ. The length of the CDR3 is 14 residues. DNA for the CDR3: TGCGCCAGCAGCTTGGCGCTAGCCTACAATGAGCAGTTCTTC. It encodes CASSLALAYNEQFF.

V and J are TRBV7-9 and TRBJ1-1, with 7 bases aligning to TRBD1. Trimming cost V 6 bases and J 3 bases; bases outside gene matches: 13. Germline-derived CDR1 and CDR2 are SEHNR and FQNEAQ (reference sequence). The CDR3 extends over 16 amino acids. The CDR3 DNA reads as TGTGCCAGCAGACCGACAGGGTCGGAGACATACACTGAAGCTTTCTTT. Translated: CASRPTGSETYTEAFF.

This clone was seen only once. The J gene is TRBJ2-5, the V gene TRBV4-2, with 9 bases lining up with TRBD2. V shed 1 base and J 2 bases; nucleotides not matched to a gene: 8. The CDR3 loop spans 17 amino acids. The germline gives CDR1 LGHNA, CDR2 YNFKEQ. CDR3 nucleotides: TGTGCCAGCAGCCAAGCAGGCGGGGGGGAGAGTCAAGAGACCCAGTACTTC. Its translation is CASSQAGGGESQETQYF.

The chain couples TRBV19 to TRBJ2-7, with 7 bases matching TRBD1. Germline CDR1 is LNHDA and CDR2 is SQIVND (reference sequence). V dropped 5 bases and J dropped 7; count of bases not matched to a gene: 8. CDR3 length: 13 amino acids. The CDR3 nucleotides read TGTGCCAGTAGTGTTACAGGGGCTCGAGAGCAGTACTTC. It codes for CASSVTGAREQYF.

This rearrangement joins TRBV6-4 to TRBJ2-7; TRBD1 aligns across 9 bases. The germline gives CDR1 MRHNA, CDR2 SNTAGT. J was trimmed by 3 bases and V by 10 bases; bases with no gene match: 7. This CDR3 spans 13 amino acids. The CDR3, as DNA: TGTGCCAACCACCGGGACAGGGTCTACGAGCAGTACTTC. Translation gives CANHRDRVYEQYF.

J is TRBJ2-2 and V is TRBV4-1; no clear D. This CDR3 has 18 amino acids. V lost 0 bases and J lost 4, with 18 bases in between. Germline CDR1 is MGHRA and CDR2 is YSYEKL. CDR3 in DNA: TGCGCCAGCAGCCAAGAGTACGGACCAAGATACACCACCGGGGAGCTGTTTTTT. It yields the protein CASSQEYGPRYTTGELFF.

The rearrangement links TRBV18 to TRBJ1-2; D remains ambiguous. The CDR3 length is 12 residues. V was cut by 4 bases and J by 8 bases, with 11 bases left in between. In germline, CDR1 is KGHSH, CDR2 LQKENI. CDR3 DNA sequence: TGTGCCAGCTCACTAGGGTTGGGAGGCTACACCTTC. Protein product: CASSLGLGGYTF.

This chain connects TRBV9 to TRBJ1-2, with D possibly being TRBD1 (5 bases). The CDR3 consists of 13 residues. Germline V gives CDR1 SGDLS, CDR2 YYNGEE. V lost 3 bases to trimming and J lost 7 bases, with 13 bases between them. The CDR3 sequence: CASSEPIRGGYTF. In nucleotides, the CDR3 is TGTGCCAGCAGCGAGCCAATAAGGGGTGGCTACACCTTC.

This chain uses TRBV6-5 with TRBJ1-6; TRBD1 agrees at 7 bases. The CDR3 is made up of 14 amino acids. J was trimmed by 8 bases and V by 6 bases; bases with no gene match: 7. Germline CDR1 and CDR2: MNHEY and SVGAGI. CDR3 sequence: CASSSTGYDSPLHF. CDR3 in DNA: TGTGCCAGCAGCTCGACAGGGTACGATTCACCCCTCCACTTT.

This rearrangement joins TRBV5-4 to TRBJ1-3; 7 bases agree with TRBD1. This CDR3 has 13 amino acids. CDR1 is SGHNT, CDR2 YYREEE, per germline (reference sequence). Trimming removed 6 bases from V and 7 bases from J; junction bases left unmatched: 7. The CDR3 nucleotides read TGTGCCAGCACCCTTCCAGGGGGTAACACCATATATTTT. It encodes CASTLPGGNTIYF.